The clone carrying this T cell receptor (beta chain) has just one count. Its target is not known. Relative to the germline gene, one junction end is altered; a read error may explain this. The sample is drawn from a study of molecular identifiers for immune sequencing clone quantification. About the study: The replicate experiment used RNA from roughly 18,000 or 92,000 naive CD8 cells. This RNA was split into five aliquots, and four of them were sequenced. Notes on the study in general: Molecules of identical TCR sharing a barcode could underestimate highly expanded clone sizes. Over 97% of CMV-specific effector molecules, but under 1% of naive ones, were in clones above 20 copies.

TCRdb analysed the PCR reads with MiXCR anew, one entry per CDR3 protein. This sample has 85,000 to 100,000 distinct CDR3 sequences, with about 24% found just once. This CDR3 region has 13 residues. CDR1 LNHDA and CDR2 SQIVND come from the germline V gene (reference sequence). Sorting recovered naive CD8 T cells on a CD8+CD4-CCR7+CD45RA+ profile. Sample: naive CD8+ T cells from blood, with Jurkat cell RNA spiked in. This sample's subset: FACS-sorted CD8+CD4-CCR7+CD45RA+ naive T cells. The chain has TRBV19 and TRBJ2-5; D is unclear. This TCR derives from a human donor in good health. Some libraries in this study had Jurkat cell RNA spiked in. CDR3 residues: CASSRLYQEPQYF. The CDR3 bases are TGTGCCAGTAGTCGGTTGTACCAAGAGCCCCAGTACTTC.